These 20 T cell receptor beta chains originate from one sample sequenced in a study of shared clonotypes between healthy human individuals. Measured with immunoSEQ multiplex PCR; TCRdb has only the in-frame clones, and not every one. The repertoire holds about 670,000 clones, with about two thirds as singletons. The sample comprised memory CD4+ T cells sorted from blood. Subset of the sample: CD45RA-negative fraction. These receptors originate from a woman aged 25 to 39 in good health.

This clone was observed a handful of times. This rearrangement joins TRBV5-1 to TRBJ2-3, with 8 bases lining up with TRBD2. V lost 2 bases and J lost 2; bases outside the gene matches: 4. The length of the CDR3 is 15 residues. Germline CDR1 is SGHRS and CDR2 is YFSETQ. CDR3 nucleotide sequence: TGCGCCAGCAGCTTCACTAGCGGAACCACAGATACGCAGTATTTT. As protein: CASSFTSGTTDTQYF. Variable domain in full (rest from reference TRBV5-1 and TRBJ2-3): KAGVTQTPRYLIKTRGQQVTLSCSPISGHRSVSWYQQTPGQGLQFLFEYFSETQRNKGNFPGRFSGRQFSNSRSEMNVSTLELGDSALYLCASSFTSGTTDTQYFGPGTRLTVL.

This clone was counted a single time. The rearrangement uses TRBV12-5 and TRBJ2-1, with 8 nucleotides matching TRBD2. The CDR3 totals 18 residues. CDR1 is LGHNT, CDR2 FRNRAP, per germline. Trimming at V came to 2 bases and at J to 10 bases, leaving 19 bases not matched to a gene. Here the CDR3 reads CASGLSSTGTRPPHEQFF. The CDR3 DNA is TGTGCTAGTGGTTTGTCAAGTACCGGGACTAGACCCCCCCACGAGCAGTTCTTC.

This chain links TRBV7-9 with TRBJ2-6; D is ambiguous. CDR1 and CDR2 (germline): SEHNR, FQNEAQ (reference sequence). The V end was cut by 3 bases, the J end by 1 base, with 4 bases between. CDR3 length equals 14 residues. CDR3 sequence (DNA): TGTGCCAGCAGCTTGGGTTCTGGGGCCAACGTCCTGACTTTC. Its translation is CASSLGSGANVLTF.

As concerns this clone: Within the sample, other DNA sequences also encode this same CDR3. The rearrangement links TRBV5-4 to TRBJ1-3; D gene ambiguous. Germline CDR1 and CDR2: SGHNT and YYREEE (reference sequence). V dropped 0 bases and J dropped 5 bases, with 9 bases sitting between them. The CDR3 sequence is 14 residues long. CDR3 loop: CASSLDRARNTIYF. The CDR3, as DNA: TGTGCCAGCAGCTTGGACCGCGCTAGAAACACCATATATTTT.

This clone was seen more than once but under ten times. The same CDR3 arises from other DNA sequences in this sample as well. The CDR3 sequence is CASSLSSYEQYF. The CDR3 nucleotides are TGTGCCAGCAGCTTGAGTAGCTACGAGCAGTACTTC. The chain uses TRBV7-9 and TRBJ2-7, with unresolved D. Trimming took off 3 bases at V and 3 bases at J, with 6 bases between the two ends. This CDR3 is 12 amino acids long. From germline, CDR1 is SEHNR and CDR2 FQNEAQ (reference sequence).

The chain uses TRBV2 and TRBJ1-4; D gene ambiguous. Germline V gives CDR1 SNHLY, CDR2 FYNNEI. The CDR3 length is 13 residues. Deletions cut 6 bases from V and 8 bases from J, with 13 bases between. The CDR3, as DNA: TGTGCCAGCAGATGGAGAGGAGACGAAAAACTGTTTTTT. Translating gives CASRWRGDEKLFF.

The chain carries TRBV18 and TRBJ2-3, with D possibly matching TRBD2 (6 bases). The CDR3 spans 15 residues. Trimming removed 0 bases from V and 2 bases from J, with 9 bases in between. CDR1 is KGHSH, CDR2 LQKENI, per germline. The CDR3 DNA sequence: TGTGCCAGCTCACCACCCGGGGGTTACACAGATACGCAGTATTTT. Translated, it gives CASSPPGGYTDTQYF.

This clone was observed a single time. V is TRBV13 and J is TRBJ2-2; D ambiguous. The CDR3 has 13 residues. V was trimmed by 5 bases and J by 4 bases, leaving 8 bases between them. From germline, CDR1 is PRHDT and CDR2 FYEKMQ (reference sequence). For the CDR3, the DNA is TGTGCCAGCAGCCTCGCCTCCACCGGGGAGCTGTTTTTT. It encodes CASSLASTGELFF.

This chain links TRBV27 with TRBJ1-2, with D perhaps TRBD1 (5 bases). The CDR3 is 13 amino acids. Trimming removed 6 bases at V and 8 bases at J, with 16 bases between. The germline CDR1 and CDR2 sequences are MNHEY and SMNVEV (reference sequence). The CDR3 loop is CASRPASRVGYTF. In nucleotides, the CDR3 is TGTGCCAGCAGACCCGCCTCCAGGGTGGGCTACACCTTC.

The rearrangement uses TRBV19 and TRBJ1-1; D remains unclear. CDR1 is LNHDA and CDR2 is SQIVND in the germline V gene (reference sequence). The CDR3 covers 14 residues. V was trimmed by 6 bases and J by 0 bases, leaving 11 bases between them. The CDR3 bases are TGTGCCAGTAGCCAGCAGTCGATGAACACTGAAGCTTTCTTT. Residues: CASSQQSMNTEAFF.

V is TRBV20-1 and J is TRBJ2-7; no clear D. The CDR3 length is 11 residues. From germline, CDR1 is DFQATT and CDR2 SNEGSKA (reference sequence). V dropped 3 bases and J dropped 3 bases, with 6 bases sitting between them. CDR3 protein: CSASSDYEQYF. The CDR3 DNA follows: TGCAGTGCTAGCTCGGACTACGAGCAGTACTTC.

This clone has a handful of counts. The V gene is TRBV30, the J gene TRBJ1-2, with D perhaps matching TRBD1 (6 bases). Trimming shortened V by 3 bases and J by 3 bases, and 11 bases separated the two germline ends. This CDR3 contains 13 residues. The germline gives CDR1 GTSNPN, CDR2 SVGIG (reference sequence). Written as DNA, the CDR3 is TGTGCCTGGAGCGCACAGGGATACTATGGCTACACCTTC. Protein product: CAWSAQGYYGYTF.

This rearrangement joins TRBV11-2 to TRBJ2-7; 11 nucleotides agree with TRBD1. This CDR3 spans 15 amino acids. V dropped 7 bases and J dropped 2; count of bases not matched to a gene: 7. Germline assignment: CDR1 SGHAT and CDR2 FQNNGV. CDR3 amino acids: CASTGQGASAYEQYF. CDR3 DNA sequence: TGTGCCAGCACCGGACAGGGGGCATCGGCCTACGAGCAGTACTTC.

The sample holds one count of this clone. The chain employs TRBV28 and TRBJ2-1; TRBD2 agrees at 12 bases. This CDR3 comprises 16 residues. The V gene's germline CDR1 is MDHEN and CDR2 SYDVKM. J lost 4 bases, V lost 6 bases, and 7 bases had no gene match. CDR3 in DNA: TGTGCCAGCAGACGAACCGGGACTAGCGGGTACAATGAGCAGTTCTTC. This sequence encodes CASRRTGTSGYNEQFF.

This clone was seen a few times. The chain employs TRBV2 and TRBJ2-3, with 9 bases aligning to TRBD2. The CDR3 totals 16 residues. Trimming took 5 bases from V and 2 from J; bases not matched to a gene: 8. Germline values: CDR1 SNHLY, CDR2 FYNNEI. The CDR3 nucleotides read TGTGCCAGCAGTCCGCAACTAGCGGGCGTCACAGATACGCAGTATTTT. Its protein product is CASSPQLAGVTDTQYF. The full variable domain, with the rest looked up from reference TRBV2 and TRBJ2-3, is EPEVTQTPSHQVTQMGQEVILRCVPISNHLYFYWYRQILGQKVEFLVSFYNNEISEKSEIFDDQFSVERPDGSNFTLKIRSTKLEDSAMYFCASSPQLAGVTDTQYFGPGTRLTVL.

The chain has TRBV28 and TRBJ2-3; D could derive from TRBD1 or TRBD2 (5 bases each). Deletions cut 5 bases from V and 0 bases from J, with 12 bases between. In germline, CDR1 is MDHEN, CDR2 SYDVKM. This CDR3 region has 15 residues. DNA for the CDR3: TGTGCCAGCAGTCTAGGGACGAGAAGCACAGATACGCAGTATTTT. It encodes CASSLGTRSTDTQYF.

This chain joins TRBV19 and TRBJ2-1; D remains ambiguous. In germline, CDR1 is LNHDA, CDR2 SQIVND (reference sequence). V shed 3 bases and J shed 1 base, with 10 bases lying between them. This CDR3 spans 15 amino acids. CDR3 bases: TGTGCCAGTAGTATCCTAGTGGGGTCCTACAATGAGCAGTTCTTC. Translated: CASSILVGSYNEQFF.

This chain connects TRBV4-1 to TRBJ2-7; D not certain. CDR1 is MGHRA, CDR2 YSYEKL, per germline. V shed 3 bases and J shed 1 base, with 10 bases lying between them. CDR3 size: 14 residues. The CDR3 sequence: CASSQASDSYEQYF. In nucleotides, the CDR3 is TGCGCCAGCAGCCAGGCAAGCGATTCCTACGAGCAGTACTTC.

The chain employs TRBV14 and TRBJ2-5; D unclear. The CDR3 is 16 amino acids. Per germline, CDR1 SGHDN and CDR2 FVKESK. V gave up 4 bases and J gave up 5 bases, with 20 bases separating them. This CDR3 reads CASSLAGRSRWETQYF. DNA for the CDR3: TGTGCCAGCAGCCTCGCCGGACGATCAAGGTGGGAGACCCAGTACTTC.

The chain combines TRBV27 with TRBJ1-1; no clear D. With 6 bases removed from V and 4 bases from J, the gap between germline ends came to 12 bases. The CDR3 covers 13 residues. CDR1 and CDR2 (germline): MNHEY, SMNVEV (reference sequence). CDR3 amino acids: CASRPGLGTEAFF. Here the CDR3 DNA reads TGTGCCAGCAGGCCTGGATTGGGCACTGAAGCTTTCTTT.